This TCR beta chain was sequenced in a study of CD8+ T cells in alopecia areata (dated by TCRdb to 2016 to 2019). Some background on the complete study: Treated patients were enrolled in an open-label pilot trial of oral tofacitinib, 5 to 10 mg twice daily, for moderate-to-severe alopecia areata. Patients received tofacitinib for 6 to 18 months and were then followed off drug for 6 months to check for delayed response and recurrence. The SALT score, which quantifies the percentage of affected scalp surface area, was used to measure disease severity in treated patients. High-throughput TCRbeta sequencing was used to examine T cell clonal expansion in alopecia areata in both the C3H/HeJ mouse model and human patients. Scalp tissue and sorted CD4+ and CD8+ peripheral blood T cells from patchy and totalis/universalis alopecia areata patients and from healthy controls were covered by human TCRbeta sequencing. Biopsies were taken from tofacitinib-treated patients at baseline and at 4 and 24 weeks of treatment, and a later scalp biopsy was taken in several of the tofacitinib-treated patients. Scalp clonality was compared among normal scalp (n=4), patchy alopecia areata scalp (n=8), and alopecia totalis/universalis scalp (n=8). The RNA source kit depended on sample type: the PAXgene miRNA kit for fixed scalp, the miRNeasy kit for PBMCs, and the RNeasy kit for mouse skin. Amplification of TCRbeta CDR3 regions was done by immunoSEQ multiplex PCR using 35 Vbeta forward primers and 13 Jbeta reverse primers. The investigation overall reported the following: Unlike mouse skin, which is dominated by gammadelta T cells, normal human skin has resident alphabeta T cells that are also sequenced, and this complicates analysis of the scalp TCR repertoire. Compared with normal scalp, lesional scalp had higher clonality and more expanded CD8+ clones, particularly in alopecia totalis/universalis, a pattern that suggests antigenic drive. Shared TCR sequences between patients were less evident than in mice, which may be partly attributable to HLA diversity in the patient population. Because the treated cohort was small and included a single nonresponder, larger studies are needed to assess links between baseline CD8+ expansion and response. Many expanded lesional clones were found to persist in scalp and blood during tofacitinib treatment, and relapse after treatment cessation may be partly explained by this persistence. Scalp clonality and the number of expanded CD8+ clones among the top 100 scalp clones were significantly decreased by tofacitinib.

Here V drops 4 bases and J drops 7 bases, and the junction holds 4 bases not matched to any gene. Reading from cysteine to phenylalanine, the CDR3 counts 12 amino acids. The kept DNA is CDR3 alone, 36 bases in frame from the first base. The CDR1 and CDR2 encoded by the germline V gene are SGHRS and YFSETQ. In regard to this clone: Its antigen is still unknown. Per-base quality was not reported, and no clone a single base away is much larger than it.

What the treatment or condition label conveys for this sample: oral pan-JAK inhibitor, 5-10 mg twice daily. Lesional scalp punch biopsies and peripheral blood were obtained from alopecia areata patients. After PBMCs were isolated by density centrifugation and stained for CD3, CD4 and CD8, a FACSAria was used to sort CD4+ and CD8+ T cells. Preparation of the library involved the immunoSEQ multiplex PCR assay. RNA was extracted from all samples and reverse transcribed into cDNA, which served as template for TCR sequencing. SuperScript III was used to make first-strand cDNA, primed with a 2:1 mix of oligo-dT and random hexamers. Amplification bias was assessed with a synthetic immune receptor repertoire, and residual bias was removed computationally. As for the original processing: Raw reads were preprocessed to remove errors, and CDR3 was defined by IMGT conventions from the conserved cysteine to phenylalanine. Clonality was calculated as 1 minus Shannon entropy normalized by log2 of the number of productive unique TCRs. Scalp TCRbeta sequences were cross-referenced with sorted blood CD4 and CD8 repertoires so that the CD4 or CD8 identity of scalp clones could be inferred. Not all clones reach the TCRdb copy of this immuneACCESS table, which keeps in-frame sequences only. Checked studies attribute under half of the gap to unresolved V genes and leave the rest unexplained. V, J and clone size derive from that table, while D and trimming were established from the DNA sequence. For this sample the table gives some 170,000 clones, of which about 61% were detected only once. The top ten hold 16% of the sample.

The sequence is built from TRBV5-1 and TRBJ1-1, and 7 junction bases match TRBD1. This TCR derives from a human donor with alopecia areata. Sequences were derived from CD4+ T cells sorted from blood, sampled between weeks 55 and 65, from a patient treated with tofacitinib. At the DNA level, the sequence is TGCGCCAGCAGCACGACAGGGCTTGAAGCTTTCTTT. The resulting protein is CASSTTGLEAFF.